The 26 T cell receptor beta chains below come from one sample, sequenced in a study of blood T cell repertoires in COVID-19. The table came from immunoSEQ multiplex PCR; TCRdb's copy has only in-frame clones and leaves some out. This sample has some 220,000 clones, with 70% to 90% found just once. The sequenced sample consisted of peripheral blood. These receptors were collected from a woman aged 70-85 years with COVID-19, enrolled during active disease.

J is TRBJ1-1 and V is TRBV28, with D unresolved. Trimming cost V 7 bases and J 10 bases, with 22 bases left between them. The germline V gene has CDR1 MDHEN and CDR2 SYDVKM. CDR3 length equals 14 residues. CDR3 amino acids: CASIAPGRASVAFF. The CDR3 DNA follows: TGTGCCAGCATCGCTCCGGGGAGGGCGAGTGTAGCTTTCTTT. The full variable domain, with the rest looked up from reference TRBV28 and TRBJ1-1, is DVKVTQSSRYLVKRTGEKVFLECVQDMDHENMFWYRQDPGLGLRLIYFSYDVKMKEKGDIPEGYSVSREKKERFSLILESASTNQTSMYLCASIAPGRASVAFFGQGTRLTVV.

The chain couples TRBV7-2 to TRBJ1-3; unclear D gene. Germline V CDR1 and CDR2: SGHTA, FQGNSA. V was trimmed by 1 base and J by 0 bases, leaving 13 bases between them. This CDR3 region has 17 residues. CDR3 sequence: CASSLVGGKDSGNTIYF. As DNA, the CDR3 is TGTGCCAGCAGCTTAGTTGGAGGGAAAGACTCTGGAAACACCATATATTTT.

The chain is built from TRBV19 and TRBJ2-5, with D tentatively TRBD1 (7 bases). Germline CDR1 is LNHDA and CDR2 is SQIVND (reference sequence). This CDR3 has 13 amino acids. The germline V and J ends were trimmed by 5 bases and 5 bases, with 12 bases remaining between them. CDR3 loop: CASSPGGYETQYF. CDR3 bases: TGTGCCAGTAGTCCAGGGGGGTATGAGACCCAGTACTTC.

This chain links TRBV4-2 with TRBJ2-3; the match to TRBD2 covers 9 bases. Germline V gene sequence: CDR1 LGHNA, CDR2 YNFKEQ. The V and J ends lost 3 bases and 2 bases, in that order; junction bases with no gene match: 9. The CDR3 totals 17 residues. CDR3: CASSHGFRGGVTDTQYF. CDR3 nucleotide sequence: TGTGCCAGCAGCCACGGTTTCCGCGGGGGGGTCACAGATACGCAGTATTTT.

The genes are TRBV6-2 or TRBV6-3 and TRBJ2-7, with 10 nucleotides matching TRBD1. The CDR3 sequence is 14 residues long. J lost 7 bases, V lost 4 bases, and 7 bases had no gene match. The germline CDR1 and CDR2 sequences are MNHEY and SVGEGT. DNA for the CDR3: TGTGCCAGCAGTTGGGGACAGGGGAGTGGAGAGCAGTACTTC. It is translated as CASSWGQGSGEQYF.

V is TRBV10-1 and J is TRBJ2-5; D gene ambiguous. With 2 bases removed from V and 5 bases from J, the gap between germline ends came to 3 bases. Germline CDR1 is WNHNN and CDR2 is SYGVQD (reference sequence). There are 11 residues in the CDR3. CDR3 DNA sequence: TGCGCCAGCAGTGAGCTCGAGACCCAGTACTTC. Amino acids: CASSELETQYF.

The chain couples TRBV30 to TRBJ1-1, with TRBD1 identical over 8 bases. V lost 0 bases to trimming and J lost 4 bases; unmatched junction nucleotides: 1. This CDR3 comprises 13 residues. Germline-derived CDR1 and CDR2 are GTSNPN and SVGIG (reference sequence). The CDR3 is CAWSVQGATEAFF. The CDR3 nucleotides are TGTGCCTGGAGTGTTCAGGGGGCCACTGAAGCTTTCTTT.

The V and J genes are TRBV6-1 and TRBJ1-1; D is unresolved. The germline V and J ends were trimmed by 0 bases and 6 bases, with 5 bases remaining between them. Germline CDR1 MNHNS, CDR2 SASEGT. The CDR3 runs 12 residues. The CDR3 region has the DNA TGTGCCAGCAGTGAAGCGCGGTCTGAAGCTTTCTTT. Residues: CASSEARSEAFF.

The chain has TRBV6-4 and TRBJ2-3; a possible D gene is TRBD1 (5 bases). Germline loops: CDR1 MRHNA, CDR2 SNTAGT. V lost 0 bases and J 2 bases, leaving 18 bases between the germline ends. The CDR3 consists of 18 residues. CDR3 sequence (DNA): TGTGCCAGCAGTGACTCGGCGACAGCCAGATTCCACACAGATACGCAGTATTTT. It codes for CASSDSATARFHTDTQYF.

The rearrangement joins TRBV11-2 to TRBJ2-7; D is undetermined. Per the germline V gene, CDR1 is SGHAT and CDR2 is FQNNGV. This CDR3 is built from 15 residues. V shed 1 base and J shed 2 bases, with 12 bases lying between them. This CDR3 is CASSLVEGVAYEQYF. The CDR3 coding sequence is TGTGCCAGCAGCTTAGTAGAAGGAGTAGCCTACGAGCAGTACTTC.

J is TRBJ1-2 and V is TRBV12-3 or TRBV12-4; D call uncertain. CDR3 length: 13 residues. The V end lost 6 bases, the J end lost 2 bases, and 10 bases lay between the germline ends. CDR3 loop: CASRTSHNYGYTF. For the CDR3, the DNA is TGTGCCAGCAGAACAAGTCACAACTATGGCTACACCTTC.

The chain is built from TRBV25-1 and TRBJ1-4, with D tentatively TRBD1 (6 bases). The germline CDR1 and CDR2 sequences are MGHDK and SYGVNS. The CDR3 consists of 15 residues. V was pared by 5 bases and J by 8 bases, with 18 bases between. This CDR3 reads CASSRWTAGEEKLFF. The CDR3 DNA follows: TGTGCCAGCAGTAGGTGGACAGCGGGGGAAGAAAAACTGTTTTTT.

The V gene is TRBV29-1, the J gene TRBJ2-3; 13 bases map to TRBD2. The length of the CDR3 is 15 residues. J was trimmed by 2 bases and V by 5 bases; bases with no gene match: 4. Germline CDR1 is SQVTM and CDR2 is ANQGSEA. CDR3 DNA sequence: TGCAGCGTTTCGACTAGCGGGGGGTACACAGATACGCAGTATTTT. This translates into CSVSTSGGYTDTQYF.

This chain links TRBV18 with TRBJ1-1; 8 bases map to TRBD1. CDR1 is KGHSH, CDR2 LQKENI, per germline. The CDR3 extends over 15 amino acids. Germline trimming cut 3 bases from V and 1 base from J; bases unmatched to any gene: 4. The CDR3 nucleotides read TGTGCCAGCTCACCTCCAGGGGGCGCGAACACTGAAGCTTTCTTT. Translation gives CASSPPGGANTEAFF.

V is TRBV3-1 (or the pseudogene TRBV3-2) and J is TRBJ1-1, with D possibly being TRBD1 (6 bases). CDR1 LGHDT and CDR2 YNNKEL come from the germline V gene (reference sequence). The CDR3 covers 13 residues. Trimming cost V 9 bases and J 2 bases, with 13 bases left between them. The CDR3 bases are TGTGCCAGACCACAGGGAAAAAACACTGAAGCTTTCTTT. Its protein product is CARPQGKNTEAFF.

This clone has just one count. The chain links TRBV19 to TRBJ1-5; tentative D call: TRBD1 (6 bases). V dropped 5 bases and J dropped 0 bases, with 11 bases sitting between them. Per the germline V gene, CDR1 is LNHDA and CDR2 is SQIVND (reference sequence). The CDR3 consists of 15 residues. CDR3 nucleotide sequence: TGTGCCAGTAGTTCCGGACAGTTTAGCAATCAGCCCCAGCATTTT. The encoded protein is CASSSGQFSNQPQHF.

This clone was observed once. The V gene is TRBV9, the J gene TRBJ1-1; weak D call: TRBD1 (5 bases). The CDR3 extends over 14 amino acids. Germline V gene sequence: CDR1 SGDLS, CDR2 YYNGEE. The ends were cut back, 4 bases at V and 2 bases at J, with 12 bases in the middle. CDR3 nucleotides: TGTGCCAGCAGCCCCCCGGGGGGAAACACTGAAGCTTTCTTT. Its translation is CASSPPGGNTEAFF.

The chain joins TRBV7-2 to TRBJ1-2; 11 nucleotides align to TRBD1. CDR3 length: 17 residues. After removal of 5 bases from V and 6 bases from J, the junction contained 14 bases not matched to a gene. Germline V gene sequence: CDR1 SGHTA, CDR2 FQGNSA. CDR3 sequence reads: CASSPRTGGAGGDGYTF. The CDR3 bases are TGTGCCAGCAGCCCACGGACAGGGGGCGCGGGGGGAGATGGCTACACCTTC.

The chain has TRBV10-3 and TRBJ1-3, with D tentatively TRBD1 (6 bases). CDR3 length equals 16 residues. Germline lookup yields CDR1 ENHRY and CDR2 SYGVKD. The V end was cut by 8 bases, the J end by 0 bases, with 17 bases between. The CDR3 bases are TGTGCCATCCGCACTTCAGGACAGCTCTCTGGAAACACCATATATTTT. It encodes CAIRTSGQLSGNTIYF.

The chain recombines TRBV9 with TRBJ2-1; D ambiguous. Germline CDR1 and CDR2: SGDLS and YYNGEE. The CDR3 is 13 amino acids. The V gene lost 4 bases and the J gene lost 2 bases, with 7 bases spanning the gap. The DNA for the CDR3 is TGTGCCAGCAGCCTAACTACCTACAATGAGCAGTTCTTC. Its translation is CASSLTTYNEQFF.

This chain connects TRBV5-4 to TRBJ1-4; 7 nucleotides line up with TRBD1. Germline V CDR1 and CDR2: SGHNT, YYREEE (reference sequence). The CDR3 extends over 16 amino acids. Trimming cost V 3 bases and J 3 bases; bases outside gene matches: 8. This chain's CDR3 is CASSWDSGSANEKLFF. The CDR3 nucleotides are TGTGCCAGCAGCTGGGACAGCGGGTCAGCTAATGAAAAACTGTTTTTT.

V gene TRBV5-6 combines with J gene TRBJ2-1, with 9 bases aligning to TRBD2. Germline V lookup: CDR1 SGHDT, CDR2 YYEEEE. The J segment lost 1 base and the V segment lost 5 bases, leaving 13 bases of the junction unmatched. CDR3 length: 18 residues. The CDR3 sequence is CASSWASGITGSYNEQFF. The CDR3 coding sequence is TGTGCCAGCAGTTGGGCTAGCGGGATTACCGGGTCCTACAATGAGCAGTTCTTC. Combining the CDR3 with reference TRBV5-6 and TRBJ2-1 gives the whole variable domain DAGVTQSPTHLIKTRGQQVTLRCSPKSGHDTVSWYQQALGQGPQFIFQYYEEEERQRGNFPDRFSGHQFPNYSSELNVNALLLGDSALYLCASSWASGITGSYNEQFFGPGTRLTVL.

The chain recombines TRBV7-9 with TRBJ1-6; a weak D match, TRBD1 (5 bases). Germline lookup yields CDR1 SEHNR and CDR2 FQNEAQ (reference sequence). Trimming left V 10 bases short and J 3 bases short, with 16 bases between. The CDR3 is 15 residues long. The CDR3 here is CAIITGDFYNSPLHF. The CDR3 nucleotides are TGTGCCATTATTACAGGAGATTTCTATAATTCACCCCTCCACTTT.

In DNA form, the CDR3 reads TGTGCCAGCAACCATCAAGACAGGGCGGCTGGCTACACCTTC. Residues: CASNHQDRAAGYTF. V usage is TRBV5-4 and J usage is TRBJ1-2, with 7 bases lining up with TRBD1. Germline V gene sequence: CDR1 SGHNT, CDR2 YYREEE (reference sequence). The CDR3 sequence is 14 residues long. V gave up 6 bases and J gave up 7 bases; unmatched junction bases: 12.

V gene TRBV10-3 combines with J gene TRBJ1-2; TRBD1 matches at 7 bases. The germline gives CDR1 ENHRY, CDR2 SYGVKD. With 7 bases clipped from V and 6 bases from J, the junction kept 17 bases outside the gene matches. This CDR3 is built from 16 residues. Here the CDR3 reads CAITPVVVGGIDGYTF. CDR3 coding DNA: TGTGCCATCACCCCCGTGGTGGTAGGGGGCATTGATGGCTACACCTTC.

This clone appeared once. The chain is built from TRBV12-2 and TRBJ2-5; TRBD2, the table's D call, was not compared with the DNA. TRBV12-2 is listed as a pseudogene. The CDR3 extends over 15 amino acids. This CDR3 is CASRLVLAFQETQYF. DNA for the CDR3: TGTGCAAGTCGCTTAGTACTAGCGTTCCAAGAGACCCAGTACTTC.